The present entry profiles one T cell receptor (beta chain) with its context. What antigen it recognizes has not been identified. No much larger clonotype is one base removed from it; base qualities were not supplied. The sample belongs to a study of shared clonotypes between healthy human individuals (dated by TCRdb to 2020 to 2022). For the study in its entirety: Three men and a couple of women, aged 18 to 49 years, made up the cohort. For each donor, CD4 naive and CD4 memory were each run on three plates, CD8 naive on two plates, and CD8 memory on one plate. To increase sequencing depth and limit assay-specific biases, different laboratories used diverse techniques to prepare libraries and sequence TCR repertoires. Per donor, leukapheresis produced somewhere between about 0.94 and 8.9 billion PBMCs. Blood TCR repertoires of four to six healthy adults were deeply sequenced to estimate repertoire size and the extent of clonotype sharing between individuals. Study-wide findings and limitations: Only blood was sampled, and tissue TCR repertoires likely differ from those in blood. Across four donors, about 4.5% of naive CD4, approximately 3.6% of naive CD8, around 2.5% of memory CD4, and under 0.45% of memory CD8 clonotypes were shared. Based on pairwise subsampling, the degree of clonotype sharing among donors was expected to be affected by sequencing depth. Compared with non-shared clonotypes, clonotypes shared by all four sorted-subset donors had higher generation probabilities. Even with the large sequencing depth, rarefaction of the sorted-subset datasets indicated that sequencing was incomplete. Naive subsets generally had larger estimated clonotype richness than memory subsets did. The genetic and exposure-history diversity represented was limited by the small number of donors.

Using the deep immunoSEQ assay, multiplex PCR amplified TCR CDR3 regions from genomic DNA. For each cell subset, the extracted genomic DNA was distributed evenly across all wells of several immunoSEQ 96-well plates, and each plate served as one replicate. Each replicate PCR for sorted subsets received about 210 ng genomic DNA, equal to about 29,000 T cell genomes. Purified libraries were measured with a Qubit 3.0 fluorometer, size-checked on a Bioanalyzer 2100, and measured again with the KAPA Library Quantification kit. Every immunoSEQ 96-well plate was sequenced on a separate single-read 150-cycle Illumina NextSeq 550 flow cell. On the authors' methods: Because only junctional sequences without quality scores were contained in the immunoSEQ output, filtering matching that applied to full-length reads could not be performed. To assign V/J genes and CDR3, sequences were annotated against IMGT germline references using PyIR, a Python wrapper for IgBLAST v1.9. Reads were removed for weak V/J assignments (E-value above 1e-6), missing CDR3, stop codons, out-of-frame junctions, or ambiguous translated residues. V3J clonotypes were defined by identical inferred V gene, J gene, and CDR3 amino acid sequence. Percentage overlap between repertoires was calculated by dividing the number of shared unique clonotypes by the size of the smaller repertoire. Richness of each repertoire was evaluated using RTK rarefaction, the Chao1 estimator, and Recon v2.1 estimates of unobserved clonotypes. For all TCRbeta clonotypes obtained by the gDNA method from four donors, generation probabilities were computed with OLGA. TCRdb limited this immuneACCESS table to in-frame rearrangements with V and J called. A share of clones is missing; checked studies link under half to unresolved V genes, and the rest is unexplained. Clone size and the V and J calls come from that table; the DNA yielded D and trimming. The sample data list around 2,100,000 clones, and about 94% of these were observed just once. The top ten constitute around 1% of the sample.

CD8 naive samples were obtained by positive selection for CCR7 among CD45RO-negative cells, yielding a CD45RA+CCR7+ population from which TemRA cells were excluded. Donors were healthy HIV-negative adults with no recently reported acute infections or vaccinations. Every donor was a Caucasian adult living in Nashville, Tennessee, USA. Blood was collected by leukapheresis, and PBMCs were isolated by Ficoll-Histopaque density gradient centrifugation and then cryopreserved in liquid nitrogen vapor phase. Analytical flow cytometry was used to check the purity and quantity of every magnetically sorted T cell population. Genomic DNA was isolated from each sorted fraction and quantified by UV absorbance on a Nanodrop 2000c. The junction shows trimming of 7 bases on V and 8 bases on J, plus 12 bases between the germline ends. According to the germline V gene, CDR1 reads SGDLS and CDR2 reads YYNGEE. From the cysteine through the phenylalanine, the CDR3 covers 11 amino acids. The CDR3 DNA has 33 bases and is translated from base 1.

The sequence is built from TRBV9 and TRBJ1-2; a tentative D match to TRBD1 spans 5 bases. The sequence derives from a man between 18 and 29 years old in good health. The specimen sequenced was naive CD8+ T cells sorted from blood. The cell subset or site label, as the study defines it: CD45RA+CCR7+. CDR3 loop: CASRGGEGYTF. In nucleotides, the sequence is TGTGCCAGCCGCGGGGGGGAAGGCTACACCTTC.